The present T cell receptor (beta chain) was sequenced within a study of breast tumors, draining lymph nodes, adjacent tissues (dated by TCRdb to the mid-2010s). In the study overall: Breast cancer patients provided tumor, adjacent nontumor tissue and axillary lymph nodes, and the study compared the TCR beta repertoires across these three sources. The study aimed to assess the relationships and possible T-cell exchange between tumor, surrounding tissue and draining lymph node repertoires in human breast cancer. Broad study findings and their caveats: The data were considered consistent with the idea that most tumor T cells come from the lymph node and then expand in tumor tissue. Tumor T-cell repertoires showed less diversity than lymph node repertoires and more diversity than nontumor tissue repertoires, and tumor T-cell repertoires showed preferential V and J gene usage. Tumor and nontumor tissue repertoires were significantly more similar in luminal-like than in basal-like breast cancer. The study presented the conclusion that tumor T cells originate in lymph nodes as consistent with a hypothesis, not as something directly demonstrated.

V is pruned by 5 bases and J by 9 bases, leaving 7 bases of the junction without a gene match. The CDR3 runs 13 residues from the cysteine to the phenylalanine. The entry retains the CDR3 DNA only, 39 bases that are in frame from base 1. CDR1 and CDR2, looked up from the germline V gene (reference sequence), are LNHNV and YYDKDF. The axillary draining lymph nodes of breast cancer patients were the source of the lymph node samples. The reads were generated on an Illumina HiSeq 2000. TCR beta chain libraries were generated by multiplex PCR amplification. High-throughput sequencing was used to analyze the amplified TCR beta chain products. Through fastp at Q25 and MiXCR, TCRdb rebuilt clones from the public reads, retaining in-frame beta chains. Entries are consolidated by CDR3 protein sequence, retaining the most common genes and DNA. The sample table shows over 200,000 distinct CDR3 sequences, and less than 45% are seen once. The ten most abundant clones make up 3.6% of the sample.

Comment on this clonotype: The target of this receptor is not known. Per-base qualities were not stored, and no clone one base away is much larger.

The sequenced sample was axillary lymph node tissue. The TCR was taken from a female donor with breast cancer. Some clones in this sample may be carry-over from other donors' samples. In this chain, TRBV15 is recombined with TRBJ2-7; 10 central bases correspond to TRBD1. In nucleotide form, the sequence is TGTGCCACCAGCGAGGAGGGACAGGGGATGCAGTACTTC. Its protein is CATSEEGQGMQYF.